This T cell receptor (beta chain) was observed in a study of blood T cell repertoires in COVID-19. Study background: The United States, Italy and Spain were the sources of the acute and convalescent COVID-19 samples.

Study processing details: By means of reference gene primer amplification, nucleated cell counts were estimated. Profiling relied on immunoSEQ multiplex PCR, and the TCRdb table lists in-frame clones only, not all of them. That table furnishes V, J and clone size, whereas the DNA furnished D and trimming. The sample holds about 160,000 clones; less than 85% are singletons and the top ten take roughly 7%. Seattle participants joined during active infection and were tracked over time. The CDR3 is 15 residues long. Per germline, CDR1 MGHDK and CDR2 SYGVNS. V lost 2 bases, J lost 2 bases, and 5 bases stayed unmatched.

The sequenced material came from peripheral blood. The rearrangement links TRBV25-1 to TRBJ2-7, with 8 nucleotides matching TRBD2. This clonotype originated in a woman aged 40 to 50 with COVID-19, enrolled during active disease. The CDR3 spells CASSEGTSGTYEQYF. The CDR3 DNA sequence: TGTGCCAGCAGTGAAGGGACTAGTGGGACCTACGAGCAGTACTTC.